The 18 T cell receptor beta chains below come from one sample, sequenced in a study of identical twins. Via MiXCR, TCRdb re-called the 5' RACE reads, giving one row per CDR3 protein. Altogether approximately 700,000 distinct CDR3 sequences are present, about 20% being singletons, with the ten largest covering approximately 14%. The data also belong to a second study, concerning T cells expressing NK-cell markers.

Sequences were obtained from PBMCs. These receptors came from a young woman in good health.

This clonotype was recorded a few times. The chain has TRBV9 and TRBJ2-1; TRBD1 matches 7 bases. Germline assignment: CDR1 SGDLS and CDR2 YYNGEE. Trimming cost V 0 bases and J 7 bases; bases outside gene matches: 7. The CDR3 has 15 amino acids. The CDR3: CASSVDGTVPNEQFF. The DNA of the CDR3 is TGTGCCAGCAGCGTAGATGGGACAGTTCCTAATGAGCAGTTCTTC.

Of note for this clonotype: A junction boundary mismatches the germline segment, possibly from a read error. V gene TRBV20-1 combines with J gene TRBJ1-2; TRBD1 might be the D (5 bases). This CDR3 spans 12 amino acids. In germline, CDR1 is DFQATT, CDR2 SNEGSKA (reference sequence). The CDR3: CSASPGANGYTF. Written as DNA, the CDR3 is TGCAGTGCTAGCCCCGGGGCAAATGGCTACACTTTC.

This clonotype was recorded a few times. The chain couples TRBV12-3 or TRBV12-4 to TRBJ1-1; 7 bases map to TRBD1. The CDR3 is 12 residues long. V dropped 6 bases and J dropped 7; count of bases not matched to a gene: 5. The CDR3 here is CASRTGEGEAFF. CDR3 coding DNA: TGTGCCAGCAGAACAGGGGAGGGTGAAGCTTTCTTT.

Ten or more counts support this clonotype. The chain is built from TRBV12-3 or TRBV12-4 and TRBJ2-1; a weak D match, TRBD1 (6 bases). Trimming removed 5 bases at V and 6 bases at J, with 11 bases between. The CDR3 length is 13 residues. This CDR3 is CASSTGQPNEQFF. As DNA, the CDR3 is TGTGCCAGCAGTACGGGACAACCCAATGAGCAGTTCTTC.

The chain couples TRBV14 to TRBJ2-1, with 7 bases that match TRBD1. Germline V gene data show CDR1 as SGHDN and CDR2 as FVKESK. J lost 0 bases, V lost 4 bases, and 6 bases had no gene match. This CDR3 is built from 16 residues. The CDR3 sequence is CASSPLTGSSYNEQFF. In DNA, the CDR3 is TGTGCCAGCAGCCCACTGACAGGGAGCTCCTACAATGAGCAGTTCTTC.

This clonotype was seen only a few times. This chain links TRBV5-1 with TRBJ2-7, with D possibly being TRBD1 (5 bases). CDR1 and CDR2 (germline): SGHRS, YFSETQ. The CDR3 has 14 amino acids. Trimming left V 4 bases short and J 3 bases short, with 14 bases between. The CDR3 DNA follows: TGCGCCAGCAGCAAACTTACAGGAAACTACGAGCAGTACTTC. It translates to CASSKLTGNYEQYF.

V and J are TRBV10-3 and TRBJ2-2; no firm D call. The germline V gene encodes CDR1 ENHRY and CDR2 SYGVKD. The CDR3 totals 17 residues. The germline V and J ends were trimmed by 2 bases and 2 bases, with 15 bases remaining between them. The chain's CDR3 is CAISEEGPTYNTGELFF. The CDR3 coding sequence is TGTGCCATCAGTGAGGAAGGCCCGACCTATAACACCGGGGAGCTGTTTTTT.

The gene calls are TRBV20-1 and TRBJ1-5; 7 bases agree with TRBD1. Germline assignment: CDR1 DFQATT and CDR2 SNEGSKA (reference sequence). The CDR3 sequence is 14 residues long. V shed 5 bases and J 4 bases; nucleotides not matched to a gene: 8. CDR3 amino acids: CSARTGTENQPQHF. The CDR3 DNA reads TGCAGTGCTCGAACCGGGACAGAGAATCAGCCCCAGCATTTT.

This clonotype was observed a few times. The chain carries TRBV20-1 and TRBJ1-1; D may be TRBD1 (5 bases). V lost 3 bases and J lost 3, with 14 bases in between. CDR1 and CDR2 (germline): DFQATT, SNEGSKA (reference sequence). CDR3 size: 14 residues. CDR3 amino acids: CSARRGGGDTEAFF. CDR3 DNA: TGCAGTGCTAGGAGGGGCGGCGGGGACACTGAAGCTTTCTTT.

Here the CDR3 reads CASSVGGEPTYEQYF. The CDR3, as DNA: TGTGCCAGCAGCGTGGGGGGGGAACCAACCTACGAGCAGTACTTC. The chain recombines TRBV9 with TRBJ2-7; 7 nucleotides line up with TRBD2. The V gene end was trimmed by 2 bases and the J gene end by 2 bases; junction bases not matched to a gene: 7. CDR3 length: 15 amino acids. CDR1 and CDR2 (germline): SGDLS, YYNGEE.

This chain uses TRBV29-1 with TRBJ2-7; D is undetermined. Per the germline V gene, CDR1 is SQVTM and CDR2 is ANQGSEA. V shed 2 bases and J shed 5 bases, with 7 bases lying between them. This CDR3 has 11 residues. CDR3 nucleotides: TGCAGCGTTGAAAAGGGCCACGAGCAGTACTTC. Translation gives CSVEKGHEQYF.

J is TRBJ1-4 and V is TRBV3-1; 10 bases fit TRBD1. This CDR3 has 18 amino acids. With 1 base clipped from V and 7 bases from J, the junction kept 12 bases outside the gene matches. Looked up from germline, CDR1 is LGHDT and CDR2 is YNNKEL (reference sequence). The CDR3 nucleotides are TGTGCCAGCAGCCAAGTCCTGGGACAGGGGTCCAGTGGTGAAAAACTGTTTTTT. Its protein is CASSQVLGQGSSGEKLFF.

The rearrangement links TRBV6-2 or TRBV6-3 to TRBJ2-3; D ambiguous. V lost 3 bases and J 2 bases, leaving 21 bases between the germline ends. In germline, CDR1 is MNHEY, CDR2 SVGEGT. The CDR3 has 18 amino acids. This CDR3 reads CASSYPWAFPLPTDTQYF. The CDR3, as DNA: TGTGCCAGCAGTTATCCCTGGGCCTTCCCCCTTCCCACAGATACGCAGTATTTT.

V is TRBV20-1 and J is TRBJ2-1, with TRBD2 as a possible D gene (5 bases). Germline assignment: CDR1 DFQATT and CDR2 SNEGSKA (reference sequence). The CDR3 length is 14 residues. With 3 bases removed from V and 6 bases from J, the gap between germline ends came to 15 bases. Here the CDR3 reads CSASWPQRTNEQFF. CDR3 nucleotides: TGCAGTGCTAGTTGGCCCCAGCGGACCAATGAGCAGTTCTTC.

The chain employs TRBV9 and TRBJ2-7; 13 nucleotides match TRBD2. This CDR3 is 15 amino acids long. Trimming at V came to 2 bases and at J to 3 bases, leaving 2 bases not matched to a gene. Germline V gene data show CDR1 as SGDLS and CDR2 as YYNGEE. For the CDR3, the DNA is TGTGCCAGCAGCGTGGGACTAGCGGGGAACTACGAGCAGTACTTC. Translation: CASSVGLAGNYEQYF.

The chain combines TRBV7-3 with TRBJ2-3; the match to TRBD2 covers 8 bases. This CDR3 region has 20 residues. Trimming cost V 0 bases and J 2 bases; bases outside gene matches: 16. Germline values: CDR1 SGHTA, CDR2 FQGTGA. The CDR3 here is CASSLTLRSGGLIDTDTQYF. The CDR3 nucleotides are TGTGCCAGCAGCTTAACGCTTCGAAGCGGGGGCCTTATCGACACAGATACGCAGTATTTT.

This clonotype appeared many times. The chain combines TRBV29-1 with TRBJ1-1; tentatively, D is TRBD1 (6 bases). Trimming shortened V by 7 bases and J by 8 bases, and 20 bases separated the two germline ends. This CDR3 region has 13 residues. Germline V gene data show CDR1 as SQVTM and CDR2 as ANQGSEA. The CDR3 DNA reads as TGCAGCGCCGGTCGTCTCTCGGACAGCGAAGCTTTCTTT. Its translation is CSAGRLSDSEAFF.

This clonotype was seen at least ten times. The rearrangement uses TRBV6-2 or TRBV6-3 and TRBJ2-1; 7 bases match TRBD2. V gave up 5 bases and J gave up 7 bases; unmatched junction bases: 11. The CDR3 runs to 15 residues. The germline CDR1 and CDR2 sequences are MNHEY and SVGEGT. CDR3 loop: CASSNAREGGNEQFF. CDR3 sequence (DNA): TGTGCCAGCAGTAACGCAAGGGAGGGCGGGAATGAGCAGTTCTTC.